This T cell receptor beta chain was obtained from a study of cytomegalovirus exposure and HLA in healthy donors. Study observations and caveats: The classifier reportedly diagnosed cytomegalovirus status with high specificity and sensitivity. TCR clusters originating in the first cohort tended to co-occur in the 110 or so validation repertoires, according to a later analysis.

Details on this clone: Its target is unknown.

Separation from the roughly 600-subject first cohort characterized the roughly 120-subject validation cohort, to which the donors belonged. Generated by immunoSEQ multiplex PCR, the TCRdb table keeps only in-frame clones and is missing some. Counted here are fewer than 120,000 clones, roughly 90% occurring once; the ten biggest clones make up under 1.5%. V dropped 1 base and J dropped 1 base, with 8 bases sitting between them. The CDR3 has 14 amino acids. Per germline, CDR1 SGHTA and CDR2 FQGNSA. Material: PBMCs. The TCR comes from a woman in her 30s in good health and CMV-seropositive. The V gene is TRBV7-2, the J gene TRBJ2-7; no reliable D call. CDR3 sequence reads: CASSLGGPSYEQYF. The CDR3, as DNA: TGTGCCAGCAGCTTAGGTGGGCCATCCTACGAGCAGTACTTC.